The 5 T cell receptor beta chains in this list originate from one sample, sequenced in a study of OX40 agonist ivuxolimab in advanced cancers. Method: immunoSEQ multiplex PCR; TCRdb's copy keeps in-frame clones and lacks some. The sample holds roughly 66,000 clones, 82% seen once. The starting material was CD4+ or CD8+ T cells sorted from blood, obtained in a trial of the OX40 agonist ivuxolimab. These receptors came from an adult with an advanced solid tumor such as melanoma, head and neck, liver or kidney cancer.

The CDR3, as DNA: TGTGCCAGCATCCTACGGGGTGGGACGGGCACTGAAGCTTTCTTT. Translating gives CASILRGGTGTEAFF. The V call is TRBV6-6, the J call TRBJ1-1, with a weak D call TRBD1 (5 bases). V was cut by 7 bases and J by 4 bases, with 19 bases left in between. The germline gives CDR1 MNHNY, CDR2 SVGAGI (reference sequence). The CDR3 has 15 amino acids.

The rearrangement links TRBV28 to TRBJ2-1, with a tentative D call TRBD2 (5 bases). CDR1 MDHEN and CDR2 SYDVKM come from the germline V gene. This CDR3 spans 12 amino acids. V lost 5 bases, J lost 10 bases, and 12 bases lay in between. CDR3 nucleotides: TGTGCCAGCAGTGTCCTTCCGGGGGAGCAGTTCTTC. Translated, it gives CASSVLPGEQFF.

The V call is TRBV5-1, the J call TRBJ1-6, with TRBD1 matching 9 bases. V was pared by 2 bases and J by 9 bases, with 9 bases of the junction left unmatched. The CDR3 is made up of 16 amino acids. Germline CDR1 SGHRS, CDR2 YFSETQ. Here the CDR3 DNA reads TGCGCCAGCAGCTTACAGGGGGCGATCGGGGGTTCACCCCTCCACTTT. Protein sequence: CASSLQGAIGGSPLHF. Using reference TRBV5-1 and TRBJ1-6 for the parts outside the CDR3, the full variable domain is KAGVTQTPRYLIKTRGQQVTLSCSPISGHRSVSWYQQTPGQGLQFLFEYFSETQRNKGNFPGRFSGRQFSNSRSEMNVSTLELGDSALYLCASSLQGAIGGSPLHFGNGTRLTVT.

The chain recombines TRBV5-6 with TRBJ1-4; perhaps TRBD1 as D (5 bases). Germline lookup yields CDR1 SGHDT and CDR2 YYEEEE. The CDR3 has 16 residues. V lost 6 bases and J 3 bases, leaving 18 bases between the germline ends. The CDR3 reads CASMGTQGGANEKLFF. The DNA for the CDR3 is TGTGCCAGCATGGGGACCCAAGGAGGGGCTAATGAAAAACTGTTTTTT.

This sequence joins TRBV28 and TRBJ2-2; 8 nucleotides match TRBD2. With V trimmed by 10 bases and J by 3 bases, 13 bases remained unmatched. CDR1 is MDHEN, CDR2 SYDVKM, per germline. This CDR3 comprises 16 residues. CDR3 coding DNA: TGTGCCACCGTGAGGTACCGGGGGGGGCACACCGGGGAGCTGTTTTTT. It specifies CATVRYRGGHTGELFF.